These 10 T cell receptor beta chains came from one sample sequenced in a study of cytomegalovirus exposure and HLA in healthy donors. PCR used 60 Vbeta primers and 13 Jbeta primers. Here immunoSEQ multiplex PCR was the method, and the copy in TCRdb shows in-frame clones only, minus some. Among fewer than 200,000 clones listed, around 74% were seen once. Sequenced input: PBMCs. Receptors were obtained from a man in his late teens or twenties in good health and CMV-seronegative.

This chain uses TRBV6-5 with TRBJ2-7; 7 positions agree with TRBD2. The CDR3 extends over 15 amino acids. Germline V gene data show CDR1 as MNHEY and CDR2 as SVGAGI. Trimming at V came to 6 bases and at J to 3 bases, leaving 11 bases not matched to a gene. For the CDR3, the DNA is TGTGCCAGCAGAGTTGTCCCGGGAGGCCACTACGAGCAGTACTTC. As protein: CASRVVPGGHYEQYF.

The chain combines TRBV9 with TRBJ2-5; tentative D call: TRBD2 (6 bases). The CDR3 has 16 residues. V was trimmed by 0 bases and J by 2 bases, leaving 14 bases between them. CDR1 SGDLS and CDR2 YYNGEE come from the germline V gene. The CDR3 spells CASSVEGGAGQETQYF. The CDR3 nucleotides are TGTGCCAGCAGCGTAGAAGGAGGGGCCGGACAAGAGACCCAGTACTTC.

The gene calls are TRBV11-2 and TRBJ2-7, with TRBD1 matching 7 bases. Germline values: CDR1 SGHAT, CDR2 FQNNGV. Trimming took 5 bases from V and 2 from J; bases not matched to a gene: 6. CDR3 length: 14 amino acids. The CDR3 nucleotides read TGTGCCAGCAGCCCCACGACAGGGACCTACGAGCAGTACTTC. Its protein is CASSPTTGTYEQYF.

This chain connects TRBV28 to TRBJ1-2; 9 positions agree with TRBD1. The CDR3 loop spans 16 amino acids. V lost 6 bases, J lost 7 bases, and 15 bases stayed unmatched. Germline CDR1 is MDHEN and CDR2 is SYDVKM. The CDR3 bases are TGTGCCAGCAGCAAATATAACAGGGGGCGCTTTTCTGGCTACACCTTC. Translated, it gives CASSKYNRGRFSGYTF.

The chain recombines TRBV7-2 with TRBJ2-7, with 7 bases matching TRBD2. The germline V gene encodes CDR1 SGHTA and CDR2 FQGNSA. The CDR3 contains 13 residues. With 6 bases clipped from V and 3 bases from J, the junction kept 5 bases outside the gene matches. The CDR3 DNA follows: TGTGCCAGCAGGGCTGCTAGCGGCTACGAGCAGTACTTC. This gives the protein CASRAASGYEQYF. Filled out from reference TRBV7-2 and TRBJ2-7, the complete variable domain reads GAGVSQSPSNKVTEKGKDVELRCDPISGHTALYWYRQSLGQGLEFLIYFQGNSAPDKSGLPSDRFSAERTGGSVSTLTIQRTQQEDSAVYLCASRAASGYEQYFGPGTRLTVT.

The V and J genes are TRBV19 and TRBJ2-7; TRBD1 agrees at 8 bases. Germline V gene lookup returns CDR1 LNHDA and CDR2 SQIVND (reference sequence). With 4 bases clipped from V and 4 bases from J, the junction kept 12 bases outside the gene matches. CDR3 length: 16 amino acids. The CDR3 protein is CASSTLGQGMGYEQYF. CDR3 coding DNA: TGTGCCAGTAGTACCCTTGGACAGGGTATGGGGTACGAGCAGTACTTC.

Notes on this clone: Other DNA sequences within the sample encode an identical CDR3. This chain uses TRBV6-5 with TRBJ2-5, with D perhaps TRBD1 (6 bases). Germline V gene sequence: CDR1 MNHEY, CDR2 SVGAGI. The V gene lost 2 bases and the J gene lost 5 bases, with 9 bases spanning the gap. The CDR3 runs 13 residues. CDR3 region: CASSYGGRETQYF. CDR3 DNA sequence: TGTGCCAGCAGTTACGGGGGCAGGGAGACCCAGTACTTC.

This clone was seen just once. The chain joins TRBV28 to TRBJ2-3, with 12 bases that match TRBD2. The CDR3 is 18 residues long. Trimming cost V 0 bases and J 0 bases; bases outside gene matches: 4. Germline values: CDR1 MDHEN, CDR2 SYDVKM. The CDR3 region has the DNA TGTGCCAGCAGTTTATGGGCTAGCGGGAGGGTTAGCACAGATACGCAGTATTTT. Amino acids: CASSLWASGRVSTDTQYF.

The chain employs TRBV4-1 and TRBJ2-5, with a tentative D call TRBD2 (7 bases). The CDR3 totals 15 residues. Per germline, CDR1 MGHRA and CDR2 YSYEKL. Trimming took 1 base from V and 0 from J, leaving 9 bases between them. CDR3 residues: CASSQAGGNQETQYF. The CDR3, as DNA: TGCGCCAGCAGCCAAGCGGGGGGCAACCAAGAGACCCAGTACTTC.

CDR3 protein: CASSPGAGGSYGYTF. As DNA, the CDR3 is TGCGCCAGCAGCCCGGGGGCAGGGGGAAGCTATGGCTACACCTTC. This chain links TRBV4-3 with TRBJ1-2, with 7 positions matching TRBD1. V shed 4 bases, J shed 4 bases, and the junction held 9 bases outside the gene matches. The length of the CDR3 is 15 residues. In germline, CDR1 is LGHNA, CDR2 YSLEER.